Listed here is a single T cell receptor (beta chain). What it recognizes is unknown. This entry is derived from a study of T cell responses to AZD1222 COVID-19 vaccine. Findings and caveats of the study: Spike-specific TCR breadth and depth were elevated following two AZD1222 doses. Spike regions recognized by vaccine-associated CD4 TCRs spanned the protein, led by 160-218 and 743-854. Donors were mostly white British, more females; clonal diversity possibly underestimated. The peak T cell response came first, and repertoires were sampled only after it.

Clones were read by immunoSEQ multiplex PCR, and TCRdb kept only the in-frame ones, dropping some. The profile covers 150,000 to 200,000 clones, with roughly 88% appearing a single time and approximately 5.9% taken by the ten largest. The CDR3 extends over 17 amino acids. The J segment lost 2 bases and the V segment lost 0 bases, leaving 4 bases of the junction unmatched. Germline lookup yields CDR1 SGHTA and CDR2 FQGNSA. Sequencing was performed on peripheral blood, taken 28 days after the second AZD1222 dose. The sequence was collected from an adult who received the AZD1222 COVID-19 vaccine. The V gene is TRBV7-2, the J gene TRBJ1-4; 9 nucleotides line up with TRBD1. Here the CDR3 reads CASSLAGQGLTNEKLFF. DNA of the CDR3: TGTGCCAGCAGCTTAGCGGGACAGGGCCTGACTAATGAAAAACTGTTTTTT.